The rows below give T cell receptor beta chains drawn from one sample of a study of blood T cells in healthy people across ages. TCRdb re-analysed the 5' RACE reads in MiXCR, keeping a single row per CDR3 protein. The profile shows more than 1.4 million distinct CDR3 sequences, 42% of them singletons. Input material: blood. The source of these receptors is a woman under 30 in good health. Both conserved end residues are part of each CDR3. A D gene is named only where the DNA matches it firmly. The listing skips clone size in some rows; elsewhere it reads once, few, many or a size class.

CDR3 protein: CSASGGSIAEQYF
CDR3 DNA: TGCAGTGCTAGTGGCGGGAGTATCGCGGAGCAGTACTTC
clone size: few
J gene: TRBJ2-4
V gene: TRBV20-1
D gene: TRBD2

CDR3 protein: CASSLSPPGHFEANYGYTF
CDR3 DNA: TGTGCCAGCAGCTTGAGTCCCCCCGGGCATTTCGAAGCTAACTATGGCTACACCTTC
clone size: NA
J gene: TRBJ1-2
V gene: TRBV7-9
D gene: NA

CDR3 protein: CSVPGTSASYNEQFF
CDR3 DNA: TGCAGTGTTCCCGGGACTAGCGCCTCCTACAATGAGCAGTTCTTC
clone size: NA
J gene: TRBJ2-1
V gene: TRBV20-1
D gene: TRBD2

CDR3 protein: CASSQEGLPSQPQHF
CDR3 DNA: TGCGCCAGCAGCCAAGAGGGCCTACCAAGTCAGCCCCAGCATTTT
clone size: NA
J gene: TRBJ1-5
V gene: TRBV4-1
D gene: NA

CDR3 protein: CASSQGAGGKTDTQYF
CDR3 DNA: TGTGCCAGCAGCCAAGGTGCGGGAGGGAAGACAGATACGCAGTATTTT
clone size: few
J gene: TRBJ2-3
V gene: TRBV4-2
D gene: TRBD2

CDR3 protein: CASSRKALAVAATTDTQYF
CDR3 DNA: TGTGCCAGCAGTCGGAAGGCACTAGCTGTAGCGGCCACCACAGATACGCAGTATTTT
clone size: NA
J gene: TRBJ2-3
V gene: TRBV12-3/TRBV12-4
D gene: NA

CDR3 protein: CATYARDRRLNEQYF
CDR3 DNA: TGTGCCACCTACGCCCGGGACAGGAGGTTAAATGAGCAGTACTTC
clone size: NA
J gene: TRBJ2-7
V gene: TRBV27
D gene: TRBD1

CDR3 protein: CASSLDRYKNYEQYF
CDR3 DNA: TGTGCCAGCAGCTTAGATCGTTACAAGAACTACGAGCAGTACTTC
clone size: once
J gene: TRBJ2-7
V gene: TRBV11-2
D gene: NA

CDR3 protein: CASSSSSGHLTDTQYF
CDR3 DNA: TGTGCCAGCAGTTCGAGCTCGGGCCATCTCACAGATACGCAGTATTTT
clone size: many
J gene: TRBJ2-3
V gene: TRBV6-5
D gene: NA

CDR3 protein: CASSQGLTGLGGYTF
CDR3 DNA: TGTGCCAGCAGCCAAGGTCTAACGGGATTAGGTGGCTACACCTTC
clone size: NA
J gene: TRBJ1-2
V gene: TRBV3-1
D gene: NA

CDR3 protein: CASSLTGGLYNEQFF
CDR3 DNA: TGTGCCAGCAGTTTGACGGGGGGACTCTACAATGAGCAGTTCTTC
clone size: NA
J gene: TRBJ2-1
V gene: TRBV12-3/TRBV12-4
D gene: TRBD2

CDR3 protein: CASSRGTAESSYNEQFF
CDR3 DNA: TGTGCCAGCAGCCGTGGGACAGCGGAGAGCTCCTACAATGAGCAGTTCTTC
clone size: NA
J gene: TRBJ2-1
V gene: TRBV5-6
D gene: TRBD1

CDR3 protein: CAISPQGNTEAFF
CDR3 DNA: TGTGCCATCAGCCCCCAAGGGAACACTGAAGCTTTCTTT
clone size: few
J gene: TRBJ1-1
V gene: TRBV10-3
D gene: NA

CDR3 protein: CSARDSPGMSQPQHF
CDR3 DNA: TGCAGTGCTAGAGATTCCCCAGGGATGAGTCAGCCCCAGCATTTT
clone size: few
J gene: TRBJ1-5
V gene: TRBV20-1
D gene: NA

CDR3 protein: CASSHSFGTRDSPLHF
CDR3 DNA: TGTGCCAGCAGCCACTCTTTCGGGACGAGGGATTCACCCCTCCACTTT
clone size: few
J gene: TRBJ1-6
V gene: TRBV3-1
D gene: NA

CDR3 protein: CSVGPPGPSYEQYF
CDR3 DNA: TGCAGCGTTGGACCCCCCGGGCCTAGCTACGAGCAGTACTTC
clone size: NA
J gene: TRBJ2-7
V gene: TRBV29-1
D gene: NA

CDR3 protein: CSGLGPTDVETQFF
CDR3 DNA: TGCAGCGGATTAGGGCCCACGGATGTGGAGACCCAGTTCTTC
clone size: NA
J gene: TRBJ2-1
V gene: TRBV29-1
D gene: NA

CDR3 protein: CASSGGDLGYTF
CDR3 DNA: TGTGCCAGCAGTGGGGGGGACCTTGGCTACACCTTC
clone size: NA
J gene: TRBJ1-2
V gene: TRBV11-2
D gene: NA

CDR3 protein: CASTSHWASSGNTIYF
CDR3 DNA: TGCGCCAGCACCAGTCATTGGGCCAGCTCTGGAAACACCATATATTTT
clone size: few
J gene: TRBJ1-3
V gene: TRBV4-1
D gene: NA

CDR3 protein: CASGGLATHTQYF
CDR3 DNA: TGTGCCAGCGGTGGACTAGCGACTCATACGCAGTATTTT
clone size: few
J gene: TRBJ2-3
V gene: TRBV27
D gene: TRBD2

CDR3 protein: CASSYMAEAFF
CDR3 DNA: TGTGCCAGCAGTTACATGGCTGAAGCTTTCTTT
clone size: few
J gene: TRBJ1-1
V gene: TRBV6-5
D gene: NA

CDR3 protein: CSAPILAGGPDTRYF
CDR3 DNA: TGCAGTGCTCCAATCCTAGCGGGAGGGCCAGATACGCGGTATTTT
clone size: NA
J gene: TRBJ2-3
V gene: TRBV20-1
D gene: TRBD2

CDR3 protein: CSARPGLAAGGEQYF
CDR3 DNA: TGCAGTGCTAGGCCGGGACTAGCGGCCGGGGGAGAGCAGTACTTC
clone size: few
J gene: TRBJ2-7
V gene: TRBV20-1
D gene: TRBD2

CDR3 protein: CAISESTSGGNSYEQYF
CDR3 DNA: TGTGCCATCAGTGAGTCGACTAGCGGGGGGAACTCCTACGAGCAGTACTTC
clone size: NA
J gene: TRBJ2-7
V gene: TRBV10-3
D gene: TRBD2

CDR3 protein: CAWSGAGGRAGNTDTQYF
CDR3 DNA: TGTGCCTGGAGTGGGGCGGGAGGAAGAGCGGGTAACACAGATACGCAGTATTTT
clone size: NA
J gene: TRBJ2-3
V gene: TRBV30
D gene: TRBD2

CDR3 protein: CASRLGGTYEQYF
CDR3 DNA: TGTGCCAGCCGCCTGGGCGGGACGTACGAGCAGTACTTC
clone size: NA
J gene: TRBJ2-7
V gene: TRBV12-3/TRBV12-4
D gene: NA

CDR3 protein: CSAREGLLLYGYTF
CDR3 DNA: TGCAGTGCTAGAGAGGGTCTATTACTATACGGCTACACCTTC
clone size: NA
J gene: TRBJ1-2
V gene: TRBV20-1
D gene: NA

CDR3 protein: CASSFRLATNEKLFF
CDR3 DNA: TGTGCCAGCAGCTTTAGGCTTGCAACTAATGAAAAACTGTTTTTT
clone size: NA
J gene: TRBJ1-4
V gene: TRBV7-2
D gene: NA

CDR3 protein: CASSPQKTSGSLGTKNIQYF
CDR3 DNA: TGCGCCAGCAGCCCCCAGAAGACTAGCGGGAGTTTGGGTACCAAAAACATTCAGTACTTC
clone size: NA
J gene: TRBJ2-4
V gene: TRBV5-1
D gene: TRBD2